The 9 T cell receptor beta chains given below trace back to one sample, sequenced in a study of tumor and adjacent non-tumor tissue in lung cancer. No cell sorting was done before RNA was extracted from the tissue. TCRbeta libraries were built with three rounds of nested PCR, modified from ARM-PCR. TCRdb re-called the multiplex PCR reads with MiXCR, one entry per CDR3 protein. The sample holds about 82,000 distinct CDR3 sequences, around four fifths seen once. The material sequenced was lung tumor tissue. Receptors were obtained from a woman aged 50 to 60 with non-small cell lung cancer.

CDR3 loop: CASNSLMLGTEAFF. The CDR3, as DNA: TGTGCCAGCAACTCGCTAATGCTGGGGACTGAAGCTTTCTTT. This chain joins TRBV11-2 and TRBJ1-1; D remains ambiguous. The V and J ends lost 7 bases and 5 bases respectively, with 17 bases between them. The CDR3 covers 14 residues. CDR1 is SGHAT, CDR2 FQNNGV, per germline.

By share of the sample, this clonotype is medium-sized. The gene calls are TRBV11-3 and TRBJ2-1, with D possibly TRBD2 on 5 matching bases. In germline, CDR1 is SGHNT, CDR2 YENEEA. Trimming cost V 3 bases and J 9 bases, with 15 bases left between them. This CDR3 is 14 amino acids long. CDR3 sequence reads: CASSFIDGGPEQFF. In nucleotides, the CDR3 is TGTGCCAGCAGCTTCATTGATGGCGGGCCTGAGCAGTTCTTC.

As regards this clonotype: The germline gene is not matched at one end of the junction; a read error may be the cause. The chain has TRBV7-8 and TRBJ2-7; no clear D gene. This CDR3 is 16 amino acids long. The germline CDR1 and CDR2 sequences are SGHVS and FQNEAQ. The CDR3 region is CARSLGMGLVGHEQYF. DNA for the CDR3: TGTGCCAGGAGCTTGGGGATGGGCCTAGTGGGCCACGAGCAGTACTTC.

A note on this clonotype: It may be a read error: a sequence one base away is much more abundant. The rearrangement links TRBV28 to TRBJ2-1, with D perhaps matching TRBD1 or TRBD2 (5 bases each). The length of the CDR3 is 13 residues. Germline V gene sequence: CDR1 MDHEN, CDR2 SYDVKM. CDR3 nucleotides: TGTGCCAGCAGTCGAGGGACCTACAATGAGCACTTCTTC. Translating gives CASSRGTYNEHFF.

For this clonotype: Germline is not matched at one junction end, which may reflect a read error. The V and J genes are TRBV11-2 and TRBJ2-1; TRBD2 matches 11 bases. In germline, CDR1 is SGHAT, CDR2 FQNNGV. The CDR3 has 15 amino acids. The CDR3 bases are TGTGTCAGCCGCTTAGAAGCTAGCGGGAGGACTGAGCAGTTCTTC. The encoded protein is CVSRLEASGRTEQFF.

As to this clonotype: Sequence at one end of the junction differs from germline and may be a read error. The chain has TRBV10-2 and TRBJ2-1, with D possibly called TRBD1 or TRBD2 (5 bases each). CDR1 is WSHSY, CDR2 SAAADI, per germline. This CDR3 has 18 residues. CDR3 amino acids: CASSEFRGGLACGDEQFF. CDR3 nucleotide sequence: TGTGCCAGCAGTGAGTTCCGGGGCGGACTGGCGTGTGGGGATGAACAGTTCTTC.

For this clonotype: Compared with germline, one end of the junction differs, possibly owing to a read error. CDR3 loop: CANSVSGREYYNEQFF. CDR3 DNA: TGTGCCAACAGCGTTAGCGGGAGAGAGTACTATAATGAGCAGTTCTTC. The chain is built from TRBV13 and TRBJ2-1; TRBD2 matches 9 bases. The germline gives CDR1 PRHDT, CDR2 FYEKMQ (reference sequence). The CDR3 totals 16 residues.

DNA of the CDR3: TGTGCCAGCAGAGACATGATGGGCTCCGAGCAGTACGTC. Its translation is CASRDMMGSEQYV. The chain joins TRBV6-1 to TRBJ2-7; D is ambiguous. V was pared by 6 bases and J by 6 bases, with 15 bases between. In germline, CDR1 is MNHNS, CDR2 SASEGT. The CDR3 loop spans 13 amino acids.

This clonotype has ten or more counts. J is TRBJ2-6 and V is TRBV5-1; D not resolved. The V gene's germline CDR1 is SGHRS and CDR2 YFSETQ. With 0 bases removed from V and 3 bases from J, the gap between germline ends came to 4 bases. This CDR3 contains 14 residues. The CDR3 DNA follows: TGCGCCAGCAGCTTGGTAGGTGGGGCCAACGTCCTGACTTTC. It encodes CASSLVGGANVLTF.